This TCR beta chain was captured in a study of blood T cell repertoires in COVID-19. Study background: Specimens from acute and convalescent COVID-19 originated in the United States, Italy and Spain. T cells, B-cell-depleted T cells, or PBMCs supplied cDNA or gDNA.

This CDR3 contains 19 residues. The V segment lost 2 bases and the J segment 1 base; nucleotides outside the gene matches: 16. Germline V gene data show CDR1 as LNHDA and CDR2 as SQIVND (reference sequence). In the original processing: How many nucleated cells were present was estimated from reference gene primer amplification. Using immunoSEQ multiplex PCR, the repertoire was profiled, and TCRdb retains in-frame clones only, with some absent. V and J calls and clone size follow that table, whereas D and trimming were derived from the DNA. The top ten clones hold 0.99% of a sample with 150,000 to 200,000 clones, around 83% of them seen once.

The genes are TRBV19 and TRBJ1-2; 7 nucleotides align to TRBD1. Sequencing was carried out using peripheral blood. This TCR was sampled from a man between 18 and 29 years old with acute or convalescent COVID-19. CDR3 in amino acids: CASSIIRPSGRDSNYGYTF. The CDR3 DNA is TGTGCCAGTAGTATAATCCGACCCAGTGGACGGGACAGTAACTATGGCTACACCTTC.